This T cell receptor (beta chain) emerged from a study of control samples from healthy donors and cancer patients. Profiled with immunoSEQ multiplex PCR; TCRdb holds only in-frame clones, not every one. The data contain around 170,000 clones, roughly 88% of them singletons. Trimming removed 0 bases from V and 7 bases from J, with 24 bases in between. Germline CDR1 and CDR2: GTSNPN and SVGIG (reference sequence). CDR3 length: 17 residues. The chain links TRBV30 to TRBJ2-5; D not certain. The sequence came from a woman in her twenties or thirties in good health. The sequenced sample consisted of blood. CDR3: CAWSVTHLLPRGGTQYF. CDR3 in DNA: TGTGCCTGGAGTGTAACCCACTTGTTACCCCGAGGTGGGACCCAGTACTTC. Drawing the rest from reference TRBV30 and TRBJ2-5, the complete variable domain is SQTIHQWPATLVQPVGSPLSLECTVEGTSNPNLYWYRQAAGRGLQLLFYSVGIGQISSEVPQNLSASRPQDRQFILSSKKLLLSDSGFYLCAWSVTHLLPRGGTQYFGPGTRLLVL.